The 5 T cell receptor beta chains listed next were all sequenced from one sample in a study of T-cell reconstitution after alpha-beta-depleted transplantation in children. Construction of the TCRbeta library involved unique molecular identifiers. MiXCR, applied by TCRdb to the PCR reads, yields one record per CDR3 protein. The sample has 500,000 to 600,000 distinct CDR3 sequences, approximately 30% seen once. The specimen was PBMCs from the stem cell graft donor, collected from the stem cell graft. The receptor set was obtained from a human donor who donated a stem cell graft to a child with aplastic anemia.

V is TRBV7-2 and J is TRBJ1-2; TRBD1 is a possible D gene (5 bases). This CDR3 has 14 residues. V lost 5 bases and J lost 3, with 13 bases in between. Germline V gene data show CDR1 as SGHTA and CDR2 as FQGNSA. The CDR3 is CASSLAGGDYGYTF. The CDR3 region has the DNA TGTGCCAGCAGCCTGGCAGGAGGGGACTATGGCTACACCTTC.

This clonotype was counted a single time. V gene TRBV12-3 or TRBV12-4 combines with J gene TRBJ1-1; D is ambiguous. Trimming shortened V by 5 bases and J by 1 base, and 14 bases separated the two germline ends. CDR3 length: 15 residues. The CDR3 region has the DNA TGTGCCAGCAGTCCTCTGAGGGCGACGAACACTGAAGCTTTCTTT. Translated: CASSPLRATNTEAFF.

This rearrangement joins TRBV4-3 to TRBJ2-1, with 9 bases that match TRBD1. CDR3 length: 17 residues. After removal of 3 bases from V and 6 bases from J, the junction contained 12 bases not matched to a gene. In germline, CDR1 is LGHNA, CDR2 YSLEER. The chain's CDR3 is CASSQEGAGTGFNEQFF. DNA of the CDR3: TGCGCCAGCAGCCAGGAGGGCGCCGGGACAGGGTTCAATGAGCAGTTCTTC.

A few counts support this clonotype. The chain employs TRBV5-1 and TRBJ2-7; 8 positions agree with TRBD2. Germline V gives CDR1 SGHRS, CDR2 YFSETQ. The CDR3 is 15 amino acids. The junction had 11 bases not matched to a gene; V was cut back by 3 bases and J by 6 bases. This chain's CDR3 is CASSSRGAGEVEQYF. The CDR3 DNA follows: TGCGCCAGCAGCTCTCGTGGAGCGGGAGAGGTCGAGCAGTACTTC.

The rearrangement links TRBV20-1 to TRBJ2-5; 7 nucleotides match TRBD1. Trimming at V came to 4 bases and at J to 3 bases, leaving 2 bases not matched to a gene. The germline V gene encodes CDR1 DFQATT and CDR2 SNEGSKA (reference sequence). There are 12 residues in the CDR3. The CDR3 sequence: CSATTGEETQYF. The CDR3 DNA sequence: TGCAGTGCTACTACAGGGGAAGAGACCCAGTACTTC.